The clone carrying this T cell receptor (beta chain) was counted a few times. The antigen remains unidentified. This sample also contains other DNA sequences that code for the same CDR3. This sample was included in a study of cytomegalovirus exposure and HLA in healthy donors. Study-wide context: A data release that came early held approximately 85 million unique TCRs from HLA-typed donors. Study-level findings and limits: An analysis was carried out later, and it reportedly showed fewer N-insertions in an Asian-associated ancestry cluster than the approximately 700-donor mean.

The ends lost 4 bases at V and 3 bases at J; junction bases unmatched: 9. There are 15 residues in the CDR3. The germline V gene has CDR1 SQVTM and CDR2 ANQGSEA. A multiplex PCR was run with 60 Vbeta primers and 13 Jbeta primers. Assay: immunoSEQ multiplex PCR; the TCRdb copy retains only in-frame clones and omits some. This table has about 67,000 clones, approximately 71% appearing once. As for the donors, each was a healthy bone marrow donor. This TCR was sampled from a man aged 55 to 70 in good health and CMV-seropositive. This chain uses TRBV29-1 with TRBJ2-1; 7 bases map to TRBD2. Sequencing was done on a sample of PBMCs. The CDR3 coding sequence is TGCAGCGTTGTGCTAGCATGGGAGGGCTACAATGAGCAGTTCTTC. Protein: CSVVLAWEGYNEQFF.